This entry lists 2 T cell receptor beta chains sequenced from one sample in a study of blood T cell repertoires in COVID-19. Assay used: immunoSEQ multiplex PCR; TCRdb lists only in-frame clones, some missing. The sample lists 25,000 to 35,000 clones; roughly 90% were seen once. Sequenced: peripheral blood. These receptors were taken from a human donor in a cohort sampled during active COVID-19.

The chain joins TRBV5-8 to TRBJ1-2, with D tentatively TRBD1 (6 bases). V shed 0 bases and J shed 0 bases, with 15 bases lying between them. The CDR3 covers 17 residues. Looked up from germline, CDR1 is SGHTS and CDR2 is YDEGEE. CDR3 coding DNA: TGTGCCAGCAGCTTGGCAAACAGGGACGGGGCTAACTATGGCTACACCTTC. It specifies CASSLANRDGANYGYTF.

This sequence joins TRBV7-2 and TRBJ2-1, with TRBD1 matching 7 bases. Germline CDR1 SGHTA, CDR2 FQGNSA. Trimming cost V 4 bases and J 2 bases; bases outside gene matches: 14. The CDR3 is 18 amino acids. The CDR3 nucleotides are TGTGCCAGCAGCTCCCTAGCCACAGGGGCTATTCCCTACAATGAGCAGTTCTTC. As protein: CASSSLATGAIPYNEQFF.